Sequencing of this TCR beta chain was carried out in a study of cytomegalovirus exposure and HLA in healthy donors. Study results and caveats: For TCR beta chains, V- and J-gene trimming was later linked to a missense DCLRE1C variant.

Germline V gene sequence: CDR1 MNHEY, CDR2 SMNVEV (reference sequence). V shed 2 bases, J shed 3 bases, and the junction held 8 bases outside the gene matches. The CDR3 consists of 16 residues. With regard to this clone: Its target is unknown.

PCR involved 60 Vbeta and 13 Jbeta primers. Using immunoSEQ multiplex PCR, the repertoire was profiled, and TCRdb retains in-frame clones only, with some absent. The sample contains some 130,000 clones, around 83% of which appear only once. Sequencing was done on a sample of PBMCs. The receptor comes from a girl aged 2 to 9 in good health and CMV-seronegative. This chain connects TRBV27 to TRBJ2-7, with 9 bases that match TRBD2. The DNA of the CDR3 is TGTGCCAGCAGTTTAAAGACTAGCGGACTCGTCTACGAGCAGTACTTC. It yields the protein CASSLKTSGLVYEQYF.